The next 14 T cell receptor beta chains were all read from a single sample in a study of T cells in Graves' hyperthyroidism and ophthalmopathy. RNA transcripts were the template for amplifying TCR beta CDR3 regions. The HTBI primer set was used in a first-round RT-PCR of the TCR CDR3. TCRdb fed the multiplex PCR reads into MiXCR, producing one record per CDR3 protein. The sample has about 740,000 distinct CDR3 sequences, around 15% seen once. Source material: blood. These receptors came from a woman younger than 30 with Graves' hyperthyroidism.

This chain connects TRBV12-3 or TRBV12-4 to TRBJ1-2; TRBD1 might be the D (6 bases). With 3 bases removed from V and 5 bases from J, the gap between germline ends came to 19 bases. CDR3 length: 16 amino acids. The CDR3 DNA reads as TGTGCCAGCAGTTTGGGGTGGGCTGGGGGCCTGTATGGCTACACCTTC. This gives the protein CASSLGWAGGLYGYTF.

This clonotype was seen more than once but under ten times. This sequence joins TRBV30 and TRBJ1-5; D uncertain. Germline assignment: CDR1 GTSNPN and CDR2 SVGIG (reference sequence). The CDR3 has 15 amino acids. V was trimmed by 2 bases and J by 3 bases, leaving 14 bases between them. The CDR3 reads CAWSTPRENNQPQHF. The CDR3 DNA reads as TGTGCCTGGAGTACCCCCCGGGAAAACAATCAGCCCCAGCATTTT.

This clonotype was observed at least ten times. The CDR3 is CASSGSVRGLPYEQYF. DNA for the CDR3: TGTGCCAGCAGCGGCTCCGTTAGAGGGCTGCCCTACGAGCAGTACTTC. The V and J genes are TRBV7-3 and TRBJ2-7, with a weak D call TRBD2 (5 bases). Germline V CDR1 and CDR2: SGHTA, FQGTGA. V was trimmed by 5 bases and J by 2 bases, leaving 19 bases between them. This CDR3 comprises 16 residues.

This clonotype was seen many times. The chain has TRBV15 and TRBJ1-5; D unresolved. V shed 1 base and J shed 6 bases, with 7 bases lying between them. Per the germline V gene, CDR1 is LNHNV and CDR2 is YYDKDF (reference sequence). There are 13 residues in the CDR3. Here the CDR3 reads CATSRGRIQPQHF. DNA for the CDR3: TGTGCCACCAGCAGAGGACGGATTCAGCCCCAGCATTTT.

This clonotype showed up many times. The chain combines TRBV7-9 with TRBJ2-3, with TRBD1 matching over 7 bases. Germline CDR1 reads SEHNR; CDR2 reads FQNEAQ (reference sequence). The CDR3 loop spans 11 amino acids. The V and J ends lost 9 bases and 7 bases, in that order; junction bases with no gene match: 4. The CDR3 reads CASTRGNTQYF. For the CDR3, the DNA is TGTGCCAGTACCAGGGGGAATACGCAGTATTTT.

This clonotype was seen more than once but under ten times. V gene TRBV30 combines with J gene TRBJ1-2, with TRBD1 as a possible D gene (5 bases). The CDR3 runs to 12 residues. The germline V gene encodes CDR1 GTSNPN and CDR2 SVGIG (reference sequence). V lost 6 bases and J 8 bases, leaving 16 bases between the germline ends. CDR3 coding DNA: TGTGCCTGTCCCCGGGACCGACAGGGCTACACCTTC. Amino acid sequence: CACPRDRQGYTF.

This clonotype was observed many times. The chain carries TRBV5-1 and TRBJ1-5; D ambiguous. V lost 4 bases to trimming and J lost 6 bases, with 11 bases between them. Germline values: CDR1 SGHRS, CDR2 YFSETQ. The CDR3 sequence is 13 residues long. Here the CDR3 reads CASSPTPSQPQHF. Here the CDR3 DNA reads TGCGCCAGCAGCCCCACCCCTAGTCAGCCCCAGCATTTT.

This clonotype was recorded at least ten times. The rearrangement links TRBV20-1 to TRBJ1-1; 7 nucleotides match TRBD1. The germline gives CDR1 DFQATT, CDR2 SNEGSKA (reference sequence). The V segment lost 6 bases and the J segment 4 bases; nucleotides outside the gene matches: 17. The CDR3 is made up of 16 amino acids. CDR3 DNA: TGCAGTGCCCCCGCGGGTTGGGGACAGATATCCACTGAAGCTTTCTTT. Its protein product is CSAPAGWGQISTEAFF.

This clonotype was recorded many times. V and J are TRBV20-1 and TRBJ2-7; 7 nucleotides align to TRBD2. Germline V gene data show CDR1 as DFQATT and CDR2 as SNEGSKA (reference sequence). This CDR3 comprises 14 residues. J gave up 0 bases and V 8 bases, and 10 bases lay outside the gene matches. CDR3 sequence (DNA): TGCAGTCCCTTAGCGGGTGCCACCTCCTACGAGCAGTACTTC. Translated: CSPLAGATSYEQYF.

A word on this clonotype: The germline gene is not matched at one end of the junction; a read error may be the cause. The chain couples TRBV10-3 to TRBJ2-7, with D perhaps matching TRBD2 (5 bases). In germline, CDR1 is ENHRY, CDR2 SYGVKD. The CDR3 has 12 residues. The CDR3 here is CAIGDPGIEQYF. CDR3 nucleotides: TGTGCCATCGGTGACCCCGGGATCGAGCAGTACTTC.

This chain uses TRBV5-1 with TRBJ2-4, with D possibly matching TRBD1 (5 bases). CDR3 length equals 16 residues. Germline CDR1 is SGHRS and CDR2 is YFSETQ. V was shortened by 4 bases and J by 5 bases, with 19 bases between the two germline ends. CDR3 sequence: CASSPVGRVEQNIQYF. CDR3 nucleotides: TGCGCCAGCAGCCCAGTGGGCAGGGTCGAGCAAAACATTCAGTACTTC.

This clonotype was seen repeatedly, ten times or more. The V call is TRBV12-3 or TRBV12-4, the J call TRBJ2-1; D uncertain. The CDR3 covers 11 residues. The V and J ends lost 5 bases and 8 bases respectively, with 7 bases between them. The DNA of the CDR3 is TGTGCCAGCAGTCTCCGTGATGAGCAGTTCTTC. This encodes CASSLRDEQFF.

This clonotype was detected ten times or more. This chain links TRBV6-5 with TRBJ2-7; no clear D. The CDR3 extends over 13 amino acids. CDR1 is MNHEY and CDR2 is SVGAGI in the germline V gene. V was cut by 2 bases and J by 4 bases, with 9 bases left in between. The CDR3 reads CASSYKGPYEQYF. The CDR3 bases are TGTGCCAGCAGTTACAAGGGTCCGTACGAGCAGTACTTC.

The V call is TRBV28, the J call TRBJ2-7, with TRBD2 matching 10 bases. With V trimmed by 4 bases and J by 3 bases, 18 bases remained unmatched. CDR1 is MDHEN, CDR2 SYDVKM, per germline. There are 19 residues in the CDR3. The DNA of the CDR3 is TGTGCCAGCAGTTCCGCAAACCTCTTAAGCGGGAGGGTCGGCTACGAGCAGTACTTC. It specifies CASSSANLLSGRVGYEQYF.